What follows is one T cell receptor beta chain and its context. This clone's antigen is unknown. No much larger clone is present one base from it, and per-base qualities are unavailable. Ophthalmopathy patients had moderately to severely active disease, Clinical Activity Score of at least 3, NOSPECS grade of at least 4, and disease duration under 3 months. Anyone with other autoimmune diseases, uncontrolled infections, pregnancy or lactation was excluded from the study. Diagnosis relied on clinical symptoms, serum thyroxine, TRAb, thyroid ultrasound and orbital computed tomography. Using Ficoll-Paque density gradient centrifugation, PBMCs were isolated from over 8.5 ml of fresh peripheral blood. Total RNA was extracted using Trizol reagent, and RNA quality was checked on an Agilent 2100 Bioanalyzer. The germline V gene sets CDR1 to MNHNS and CDR2 to SASEGT. A distance of 19 bases separates the germline ends of V and J, which lose 8 bases and 3 bases respectively. From the cysteine up to the phenylalanine, the CDR3 has a length of 15 residues. Only the CDR3 DNA stays, 45 bases, in frame from base 1.

The source of the sample is a study of Graves' ophthalmopathy and Graves' hyperthyroidism (dated by TCRdb to about 2018). For context, the study as a whole: Peripheral blood samples were taken at the time of initial diagnosis, before any treatment was given. TCR beta repertoire signatures were used to distinguish Graves' ophthalmopathy from Graves' hyperthyroidism and to predict progression to ophthalmopathy. In total, 135 blood samples were TCR-sequenced: approximately 40 ophthalmopathy, around 75 hyperthyroidism and some 17 hyperthyroidism-to-ophthalmopathy patients. To explore V-J signatures that distinguish ophthalmopathy from hyperthyroidism, a discovery set of about a hundred patients was enrolled, made up of more than 40 with ophthalmopathy and around 57 with stable hyperthyroidism. An independent validation cohort was composed of approximately 19 hyperthyroidism patients and about 16 patients who later progressed from hyperthyroidism to ophthalmopathy. In five or six hyperthyroidism patients, T-cell repertoires of thyroid tissue and blood were compared. Following sampling, methimazole starting at 30 mg daily was administered to hyperthyroidism patients, and high-dose intravenous methylprednisolone was administered to ophthalmopathy patients. For training and testing, the roughly 97 patients in the discovery cohort were randomly divided in a 7:3 ratio. Paper-wide results and their limitations: No statistical method was used to set the sample size in advance, and the investigators knew which group each participant was assigned to. The 13-signature model separated ophthalmopathy from stable hyperthyroidism with about 86% sensitivity and approximately 83% specificity in cross-validation, and 80%/75% in the test set. Most expanded thyroid clonotypes with a frequency above 0.001 also appeared in blood, which suggests that blood repertoires may reflect the immune response in the thyroid. In validation, the model predicted ophthalmopathy progression with more than 55% sensitivity and roughly 72% specificity; roughly 11 predicted patients were CT-confirmed with GO in a median of around 6 months.

For repertoire sequencing, TCR beta CDR3 regions were amplified from RNA transcripts. The first round was an RT-PCR using HTBI primers with the Qiagen OneStep RT-PCR kit, and this first round was followed by a second-round multiplex PCR, then size selection and purification. Libraries were sequenced on an Illumina HiSeq2000 using paired-end 100 bp reads. Per the source publication's procedure: SOAPnuke was used to process the reads, throwing out any read that had adapters, had uncalled bases, had a mean Phred below 15, or lacked an exact constant-primer or identifier match. COPE v1.2.5 was used to merge high-quality paired reads. Each unique nucleotide sequence was treated as a clonotype, and MiTCR v1.1 was used to align the clonotypes to the IMGT TRB V, D and J references. Analysis was restricted to V-J combinations with a frequency above 0.0001, which covered roughly 99% of repertoires. A TCR clonal expansion and chaos score per V-J combination was defined as the ratio of F50 clonal expansion to chaos observed in the TCRdist matrix. Welch's t-statistics and random forest were used to narrow the features down to more than 10 V-J combinations, which were then fed into a naive Bayes classifier. The similarity between thyroid and blood repertoires was quantified using the Morisita-Horn index. TCRdb ran its own pipeline on the public reads, namely fastp trimming at Q25 and MiXCR clone calling, and kept in-frame beta chains. All rows with the same CDR3 protein become a single entry with the most common DNA and genes. Here the V and J calls rest on TCRdb's processing, not on the authors' analysis. This sample lists fewer than 400,000 distinct CDR3 sequences; around 16% were detected once. Around 1.6% of the sample goes to the ten largest clones.

Sample: peripheral blood. This receptor was identified in a woman between 18 and 29 years old with Graves' ophthalmopathy. Donor details come from another sample of the same person, matched by shared clones. This sequence uses TRBV6-1 and TRBJ1-1; no confident D gene assignment can be made. The DNA sequence is given as TGTGCCAGCCTCCGGGCCCTCAAGGGTCACACTGAAGCTTTCTTT. Protein translation: CASLRALKGHTEAFF.